What follows are 20 T cell receptor beta chains derived from one specimen sequenced in a study of blood T cell repertoires in COVID-19. The assay was immunoSEQ multiplex PCR, and TCRdb's table has in-frame clones only and misses some. The sample shows some 99,000 clones, around 83% of them seen only once. Sequencing was done on a sample of peripheral blood. The receptors were gathered from a woman in her fifties or sixties in a cohort sampled during active or convalescent COVID-19.

The J gene is TRBJ2-5, the V gene TRBV10-3; 8 bases are shared with TRBD2. This CDR3 has 14 amino acids. Trimming at V came to 3 bases and at J to 3 bases, leaving 3 bases not matched to a gene. Germline CDR1 is ENHRY and CDR2 is SYGVKD. The CDR3 coding sequence is TGTGCCATCAGTGAACAACTAGCGGAAGAGACCCAGTACTTC. Its protein product is CAISEQLAEETQYF.

The rearrangement uses TRBV6-5 and TRBJ2-5; 9 bases fit TRBD1. Germline V CDR1 and CDR2: MNHEY, SVGAGI. The CDR3 is made up of 15 amino acids. V dropped 5 bases and J dropped 1; count of bases not matched to a gene: 5. The CDR3 DNA reads as TGTGCCAGCAGTAGCCCGGGACAGGGCCAAGAGACCCAGTACTTC. Protein sequence: CASSSPGQGQETQYF.

This chain uses TRBV15 with TRBJ1-2; D unresolved. CDR1 is LNHNV and CDR2 is YYDKDF in the germline V gene (reference sequence). The CDR3 runs to 15 residues. V lost 3 bases to trimming and J lost 2 bases, with 13 bases between them. The CDR3 region is CATSRAPGRNYGYTF. The CDR3 DNA follows: TGTGCCACCAGCAGGGCCCCCGGGAGAAACTATGGCTACACCTTC.

The chain couples TRBV28 to TRBJ1-5, with TRBD1 identical over 8 bases. With 3 bases clipped from V and 7 bases from J, the junction kept 5 bases outside the gene matches. This CDR3 contains 14 residues. Germline CDR1 is MDHEN and CDR2 is SYDVKM. The CDR3 is CASSLEAGGQPQHF. The CDR3 DNA follows: TGTGCCAGCAGTTTGGAGGCAGGGGGCCAGCCCCAGCATTTT.

The rearrangement links TRBV5-5 to TRBJ1-2; 10 bases line up with TRBD1. Germline V gene data show CDR1 as SGHKS and CDR2 as YYEKEE (reference sequence). The CDR3 extends over 14 amino acids. Germline trimming cut 3 bases from V and 2 bases from J; bases unmatched to any gene: 1. CDR3 DNA sequence: TGTGCCAGCAGCTGGGGACAGGGGAACTATGGCTACACCTTC. Its translation: CASSWGQGNYGYTF.

V gene TRBV2 combines with J gene TRBJ2-7; tentative D call: TRBD2 (5 bases). Trimming left V 10 bases short and J 2 bases short, with 18 bases between. The CDR3 has 14 residues. The germline V gene encodes CDR1 SNHLY and CDR2 FYNNEI. In nucleotides, the CDR3 is TGTGCCACCAAGAACACGGCCGGGGCCTACGAGCAGTACTTC. This codes for CATKNTAGAYEQYF.

This sequence joins TRBV5-6 and TRBJ1-6; D possibly corresponds to TRBD1 (6 bases). Germline V CDR1 and CDR2: SGHDT, YYEEEE. This CDR3 is built from 14 residues. Trimming shortened V by 2 bases and J by 7 bases, and 10 bases separated the two germline ends. CDR3 in amino acids: CASSFTGYNSPLHF. The CDR3 region has the DNA TGTGCCAGCAGCTTCACAGGGTACAATTCACCCCTCCACTTT. Supplemented by reference TRBV5-6 and TRBJ1-6, the full variable domain reads DAGVTQSPTHLIKTRGQQVTLRCSPKSGHDTVSWYQQALGQGPQFIFQYYEEEERQRGNFPDRFSGHQFPNYSSELNVNALLLGDSALYLCASSFTGYNSPLHFGNGTRLTVT.

V and J are TRBV19 and TRBJ1-2; 8 nucleotides align to TRBD1. The V gene's germline CDR1 is LNHDA and CDR2 SQIVND (reference sequence). V was clipped by 7 bases and J by 2 bases; unmatched bases: 6. The CDR3 loop spans 14 amino acids. CDR3: CASKDAGGNYGYTF. CDR3 in DNA: TGTGCCAGTAAAGATGCAGGGGGCAACTATGGCTACACCTTC. The full variable domain, its missing parts supplied by reference TRBV19 and TRBJ1-2, is DGGITQSPKYLFRKEGQNVTLSCEQNLNHDAMYWYRQDPGQGLRLIYYSQIVNDFQKGDIAEGYSVSREKKESFPLTVTSAQKNPTAFYLCASKDAGGNYGYTFGSGTRLTVV.

The chain combines TRBV20-1 with TRBJ2-7; possibly TRBD2 for D (5 bases). CDR3 size: 12 residues. CDR1 is DFQATT, CDR2 SNEGSKA, per germline (reference sequence). With 3 bases removed from V and 3 bases from J, the gap between germline ends came to 9 bases. The CDR3 here is CSASGLLYEQYF. In nucleotides, the CDR3 is TGCAGTGCTAGTGGACTGCTCTACGAGCAGTACTTC.

The rearrangement uses TRBV7-6 and TRBJ2-3; D is possibly TRBD2 (7 bases). CDR3 length: 15 residues. Trimming pared 1 base from V and 5 bases from J, leaving 13 bases between. Germline values: CDR1 SGHVS, CDR2 FNYEAQ. In DNA form, the CDR3 reads TGTGCCAGCAGCTTAGGGGGGGGCAGTGGAGATACGCAGTATTTT. Translation: CASSLGGGSGDTQYF.

This clone occurred a few times. The chain links TRBV6-1 to TRBJ1-2; the match to TRBD1 covers 9 bases. V gave up 1 base and J gave up 7 bases; unmatched junction bases: 7. The CDR3 totals 15 residues. Germline CDR1 reads MNHNS; CDR2 reads SASEGT. DNA for the CDR3: TGTGCCAGCAGTGAAGAAGGACAGGGGATGTCTGGCTACACCTTC. Residues: CASSEEGQGMSGYTF.

The chain's CDR3 is CASSYQGRANEKLFF. Here the CDR3 DNA reads TGTGCCAGCAGTTACCAGGGGAGGGCTAATGAAAAACTGTTTTTT. The chain links TRBV28 to TRBJ1-4; tentatively, D is TRBD1 (6 bases). The length of the CDR3 is 15 residues. V lost 4 bases and J 3 bases, leaving 12 bases between the germline ends. Germline V gene lookup returns CDR1 MDHEN and CDR2 SYDVKM.

The rearrangement joins TRBV27 to TRBJ1-5, with D possibly TRBD1 on 5 matching bases. V was shortened by 0 bases and J by 7 bases, with 16 bases between the two germline ends. This CDR3 is built from 16 residues. Germline lookup yields CDR1 MNHEY and CDR2 SMNVEV (reference sequence). CDR3 in amino acids: CASSLSRGPGGQPQHF. As DNA, the CDR3 is TGTGCCAGCAGTTTATCGAGAGGGCCCGGGGGACAGCCCCAGCATTTT.

This clone appeared once. The chain combines TRBV11-2 with TRBJ2-7, with 12 bases fitting TRBD2. CDR1 and CDR2 from the germline V gene are SGHAT and FQNNGV. This CDR3 contains 18 residues. The V gene end was trimmed by 0 bases and the J gene end by 0 bases; junction bases not matched to a gene: 6. CDR3 sequence: CASSLDRTSGTSSYEQYF. CDR3 nucleotide sequence: TGTGCCAGCAGCTTAGATCGGACTAGCGGGACCAGCTCCTACGAGCAGTACTTC.

This chain uses TRBV28 with TRBJ1-4, with D tentatively TRBD1 (6 bases). With 5 bases removed from V and 0 bases from J, the gap between germline ends came to 19 bases. CDR1 MDHEN and CDR2 SYDVKM come from the germline V gene. This CDR3 has 18 residues. The CDR3 DNA reads TGTGCCAGCAGTCCTGGCCTGCCTGAGGGGGCAACTAATGAAAAACTGTTTTTT. Translation gives CASSPGLPEGATNEKLFF.

V is TRBV7-8 and J is TRBJ2-1, with D unclear. Trimming stripped 4 bases from V and 6 bases from J, with 4 bases between. The CDR3 is made up of 11 amino acids. CDR1 and CDR2 (germline): SGHVS, FQNEAQ. The CDR3 DNA is TGTGCCAGCAGCTCAATCAATGAGCAGTTCTTC. Protein sequence: CASSSINEQFF.

The chain joins TRBV7-3 to TRBJ1-2; D might be TRBD1 (6 bases). The CDR3 has 13 residues. The germline V gene encodes CDR1 SGHTA and CDR2 FQGTGA. The V and J ends lost 5 bases and 6 bases respectively, with 13 bases between them. The CDR3, as DNA: TGTGCCAGCAGCCCCGGACAGAGCAATGGCTACACCTTC. Amino acid sequence: CASSPGQSNGYTF.

The rearrangement uses TRBV9 and TRBJ1-1, with 7 bases that match TRBD1. The CDR3 is 14 residues long. Germline CDR1 and CDR2: SGDLS and YYNGEE. J gave up 1 base and V 4 bases, and 4 bases lay outside the gene matches. CDR3 in DNA: TGTGCCAGCAGCAGGGGGCCTACGAACACTGAAGCTTTCTTT. Its protein is CASSRGPTNTEAFF.

This rearrangement joins TRBV6-5 to TRBJ1-2, with D possibly TRBD1 on 6 matching bases. The CDR3 is 13 amino acids. V was cut by 5 bases and J by 5 bases, with 12 bases left in between. In germline, CDR1 is MNHEY, CDR2 SVGAGI. CDR3 nucleotides: TGTGCCAGCAGTCAGGACAGCGTTTATGGCTACACCTTC. It codes for CASSQDSVYGYTF.

The rearrangement uses TRBV6-2 or TRBV6-3 and TRBJ1-1; 7 bases map to TRBD1. CDR1 and CDR2 from the germline V gene are MNHEY and SVGEGT. V lost 5 bases, J lost 7 bases, and 10 bases stayed unmatched. This CDR3 region has 14 residues. The CDR3 DNA is TGTGCCAGCAGTGTTGACAGGGTCAGAAGTGAAGCTTTCTTT. Amino acids: CASSVDRVRSEAFF.